One T cell receptor (beta chain) is described in this entry. This CDR3 contains 13 residues. V was trimmed by 1 base and J by 5 bases, leaving 8 bases between them. Germline lookup yields CDR1 SNHLY and CDR2 FYNNEI. The data belong to a study of T cell responses to AZD1222 COVID-19 vaccine. Here immunoSEQ multiplex PCR was the method, and the copy in TCRdb shows in-frame clones only, minus some. Of roughly 130,000 clones listed, just over 85% are singletons. The receptor's source is an adult in good health. This specimen consisted of peripheral blood, obtained on day 0 of MenACWY control vaccination. The chain is built from TRBV2 and TRBJ1-1; TRBD1 might be the D (5 bases). The CDR3 bases are TGTGCCAGCAGTGAAGTGGGGGGGACTGAAGCTTTCTTT. It specifies CASSEVGGTEAFF.